This T cell receptor (beta chain) emerged from a study of cytomegalovirus exposure and HLA in healthy donors. Study background: As an earlier analysis found, 150 million to 200 million T cells yielded 100 million to 130 million unique TCR beta sequences. Study-level points and caveats: Association of roughly 18,000 TCR beta sequences with HLA alleles was found at 0.05 false discovery rate in a later analysis.

Trimming stripped 5 bases from V and 3 bases from J, with 10 bases between. CDR1 and CDR2 from the germline V gene are SNHLY and FYNNEI. The CDR3 runs 13 residues. Primers included in the PCR were 60 Vbeta and 13 Jbeta primers. TCRdb's table, derived via immunoSEQ multiplex PCR, lists solely in-frame clones and lacks some. The table lists about 120,000 clones, 78% of them singletons. In the case of this clone: Its antigen remains unidentified.

The sample was PBMCs. The chain combines TRBV2 with TRBJ1-2; TRBD1 is a possible D gene (6 bases). The sequence came from a man younger than 45 in good health and CMV-seropositive. The CDR3 sequence is CASSPGTYYGYTF. The DNA for the CDR3 is TGTGCCAGCAGTCCCGGGACATACTATGGCTACACCTTC.